These 32 T cell receptor beta chains were all obtained from the same sample, sequenced in a study of technical replicates of blood from a few donors. Sequencing was performed with immunoSEQ multiplex PCR; in TCRdb, only in-frame clones are kept and a portion is missing. The sample consists of about 15,000 clones, over 80% of them appearing once. The sequenced sample was PBMCs. The receptors derive from a human donor in good health.

This chain connects TRBV27 to TRBJ1-2; a possible D gene is TRBD1 (5 bases). Trimming shortened V by 6 bases and J by 0 bases, and 8 bases separated the two germline ends. The CDR3 has 13 residues. CDR1 and CDR2 from the germline V gene are MNHEY and SMNVEV (reference sequence). The CDR3 is CASRQTANYGYTF. CDR3 nucleotides: TGTGCCAGCAGGCAGACAGCTAACTATGGCTACACCTTC.

The chain's CDR3 is CASSPQGAGELFF. The CDR3 coding sequence is TGCGCCAGCAGTCCTCAGGGGGCCGGGGAGCTGTTTTTT. This chain connects TRBV5-1 to TRBJ2-2, with 7 bases lining up with TRBD1. The CDR3 totals 13 residues. Germline CDR1 is SGHRS and CDR2 is YFSETQ. After removal of 5 bases from V and 6 bases from J, the junction contained 4 bases not matched to a gene.

The chain links TRBV7-9 to TRBJ2-5; 9 nucleotides agree with TRBD1. The V gene end was trimmed by 5 bases and the J gene end by 0 bases; junction bases not matched to a gene: 4. The CDR3 loop spans 15 amino acids. The V gene's germline CDR1 is SEHNR and CDR2 FQNEAQ (reference sequence). The CDR3 reads CASSPGQGYQETQYF. CDR3 bases: TGTGCCAGCAGCCCGGGACAGGGTTACCAAGAGACCCAGTACTTC.

This chain joins TRBV27 and TRBJ1-1; the D gene is possibly TRBD1 (6 bases). Germline V gene data show CDR1 as MNHEY and CDR2 as SMNVEV (reference sequence). Trimming cost V 5 bases and J 4 bases, with 11 bases left between them. CDR3 size: 13 residues. The CDR3 sequence is CASSPTGLTEAFF. CDR3 in DNA: TGTGCCAGCAGTCCAACAGGGCTCACTGAAGCTTTCTTT.

This sequence joins TRBV19 and TRBJ2-1; TRBD2 agrees at 13 bases. CDR1 and CDR2 from the germline V gene are LNHDA and SQIVND (reference sequence). The CDR3 covers 15 residues. Trimming took 4 bases from V and 3 from J; bases not matched to a gene: 0. The CDR3, as DNA: TGTGCCAGTAGTAGGACTAGCGGGAGCTACAATGAGCAGTTCTTC. This sequence encodes CASSRTSGSYNEQFF. Filled out from reference TRBV19 and TRBJ2-1, the complete variable domain reads DGGITQSPKYLFRKEGQNVTLSCEQNLNHDAMYWYRQDPGQGLRLIYYSQIVNDFQKGDIAEGYSVSREKKESFPLTVTSAQKNPTAFYLCASSRTSGSYNEQFFGPGTRLTVL.

This chain uses TRBV28 with TRBJ2-2; TRBD1 aligns across 7 bases. CDR3 size: 13 residues. Trimming cost V 10 bases and J 1 base; bases outside gene matches: 3. From germline, CDR1 is MDHEN and CDR2 SYDVKM. CDR3 coding DNA: TGTGCCATCGGGACAGAGAACACCGGGGAGCTGTTTTTT. Translation: CAIGTENTGELFF. Looking up the rest from reference TRBV28 and TRBJ2-2 gives the full variable domain: DVKVTQSSRYLVKRTGEKVFLECVQDMDHENMFWYRQDPGLGLRLIYFSYDVKMKEKGDIPEGYSVSREKKERFSLILESASTNQTSMYLCAIGTENTGELFFGEGSRLTVL.

This CDR3 is CASSRNRGLEKLFF. DNA of the CDR3: TGTGCCAGCAGCCGGAACAGGGGATTGGAAAAACTGTTTTTT. The chain combines TRBV7-8 with TRBJ1-4; 7 bases fit TRBD1. With 5 bases clipped from V and 8 bases from J, the junction kept 8 bases outside the gene matches. CDR1 is SGHVS and CDR2 is FQNEAQ in the germline V gene. The CDR3 has 14 amino acids.

The chain employs TRBV2 and TRBJ1-1; 8 bases are shared with TRBD1. This CDR3 spans 15 amino acids. Trimming at V came to 6 bases and at J to 5 bases, leaving 11 bases not matched to a gene. Germline lookup yields CDR1 SNHLY and CDR2 FYNNEI. The CDR3 DNA reads TGTGCCAGCAGGGAGTCAGGGGGCCGGAGTACTGAAGCTTTCTTT. This gives the protein CASRESGGRSTEAFF.

This chain connects TRBV9 to TRBJ2-5; 10 positions agree with TRBD2. Losses at the gene ends were 5 bases for V and 1 base for J; bases not matched to a gene: 5. Per the germline V gene, CDR1 is SGDLS and CDR2 is YYNGEE. There are 15 residues in the CDR3. CDR3 bases: TGTGCCAGCAGTTACAGCGGGAGGGGCCAAGAGACCCAGTACTTC. This codes for CASSYSGRGQETQYF.

This clone was counted only a few times. This chain joins TRBV10-2 and TRBJ2-1; 8 positions match TRBD1. CDR3 size: 15 residues. Trimming took 5 bases from V and 5 from J; bases not matched to a gene: 8. In germline, CDR1 is WSHSY, CDR2 SAAADI. The DNA of the CDR3 is TGCGCCAGCAGTTCATATACAGGGGGGAACAATGAGCAGTTCTTC. It encodes CASSSYTGGNNEQFF.

The V call is TRBV5-1, the J call TRBJ2-3; D is possibly TRBD2 (6 bases). There are 14 residues in the CDR3. Looked up from germline, CDR1 is SGHRS and CDR2 is YFSETQ. Trimming left V 4 bases short and J 0 bases short, with 9 bases between. CDR3 residues: CASSAGLSTDTQYF. DNA for the CDR3: TGCGCCAGCAGCGCCGGACTAAGCACAGATACGCAGTATTTT.

The chain combines TRBV7-2 with TRBJ2-7, with a weak D call TRBD1 (5 bases). Germline V gene data show CDR1 as SGHTA and CDR2 as FQGNSA. The germline V and J ends were trimmed by 3 bases and 4 bases, with 16 bases remaining between them. This CDR3 has 15 residues. CDR3 residues: CASSLGQVGPYEQYF. CDR3 nucleotide sequence: TGTGCCAGCAGCTTGGGGCAGGTAGGGCCTTACGAGCAGTACTTC.

A single count supports this clone. This chain uses TRBV30 with TRBJ2-7; the match to TRBD2 covers 9 bases. The CDR3 has 14 amino acids. CDR1 is GTSNPN and CDR2 is SVGIG in the germline V gene (reference sequence). The J segment lost 7 bases and the V segment lost 2 bases, leaving 9 bases of the junction unmatched. CDR3 bases: TGTGCCTGGAGTTTGGTAGCGGGAGCGGGGGAGCAGTACTTC. Translated, it gives CAWSLVAGAGEQYF.

V is TRBV6-1 and J is TRBJ2-7; unclear D gene. The CDR3 covers 13 residues. Trimming removed 7 bases from V and 4 bases from J, with 14 bases in between. CDR1 and CDR2 from the germline V gene are MNHNS and SASEGT. CDR3 in amino acids: CASKNTGWYEQYF. The CDR3 coding sequence is TGTGCCAGCAAGAATACGGGTTGGTACGAGCAGTACTTC.

The V and J genes are TRBV5-4 and TRBJ2-7; D perhaps matches TRBD2 (5 bases). Trimming removed 4 bases at V and 3 bases at J, with 11 bases between. CDR1 is SGHNT, CDR2 YYREEE, per germline (reference sequence). This CDR3 is 13 amino acids long. The chain's CDR3 is CASSDRRGYEQYF. The CDR3 DNA sequence: TGTGCCAGCAGCGACCGACGGGGCTACGAGCAGTACTTC.

The chain employs TRBV9 and TRBJ1-4; tentatively, D is TRBD1 (6 bases). The CDR3 totals 18 residues. Trimming stripped 4 bases from V and 1 base from J, with 20 bases between. CDR1 is SGDLS, CDR2 YYNGEE, per germline. This chain's CDR3 is CASSQREGQQGTNEKLFF. The CDR3 DNA reads as TGTGCCAGCAGCCAAAGGGAGGGTCAACAGGGAACTAATGAAAAACTGTTTTTT.

The genes are TRBV28 and TRBJ1-2; unclear D gene. The CDR3 is 14 residues long. Germline CDR1 and CDR2: MDHEN and SYDVKM. The V end was cut by 5 bases, the J end by 4 bases, with 14 bases between. The CDR3 is CASSPGVNFYGYTF. The CDR3 nucleotides are TGTGCCAGCAGTCCCGGGGTCAACTTCTATGGCTACACCTTC.

The chain carries TRBV30 and TRBJ1-2; maybe TRBD1 (5 bases). Germline V gene data show CDR1 as GTSNPN and CDR2 as SVGIG (reference sequence). The CDR3 length is 11 residues. Deletions cut 2 bases from V and 7 bases from J, with 8 bases between. The CDR3 protein is CAWSTGGGYTF. The DNA for the CDR3 is TGTGCCTGGAGTACGGGGGGTGGCTACACCTTC.

J is TRBJ2-3 and V is TRBV19; D possibly corresponds to TRBD2 (6 bases). V was clipped by 6 bases and J by 0 bases, with 19 bases between them. The germline V gene encodes CDR1 LNHDA and CDR2 SQIVND (reference sequence). There are 17 residues in the CDR3. CDR3 in DNA: TGTGCCAGTAGACGCCCCTCAAGCGGGTCGAGCACAGATACGCAGTATTTT. This sequence encodes CASRRPSSGSSTDTQYF.

The rearrangement links TRBV27 to TRBJ1-5; TRBD1 matches 8 bases. This CDR3 has 13 amino acids. V lost 6 bases and J lost 6; bases outside the gene matches: 4. Germline V gives CDR1 MNHEY, CDR2 SMNVEV (reference sequence). DNA for the CDR3: TGTGCCAGCAGAGGACAGGGCACTCAGCCCCAGCATTTT. Translation: CASRGQGTQPQHF.

The chain has TRBV19 and TRBJ2-7; 12 bases are shared with TRBD2. The CDR3 is 15 amino acids. The trim removed 2 bases at V and 6 bases at J, leaving 5 bases unmatched. The germline V gene encodes CDR1 LNHDA and CDR2 SQIVND (reference sequence). CDR3: CASSILGLAGSEQYF. The CDR3 DNA reads TGTGCCAGTAGTATACTCGGACTAGCGGGATCCGAGCAGTACTTC.

This clone was seen only once. The J gene is TRBJ2-2, the V gene TRBV27; TRBD2 agrees at 11 bases. CDR1 MNHEY and CDR2 SMNVEV come from the germline V gene (reference sequence). The V and J ends lost 3 bases and 1 base, in that order; junction bases with no gene match: 4. This CDR3 region has 17 residues. The CDR3 spells CASSFVGLAENTGELFF. Written as DNA, the CDR3 is TGTGCCAGCAGTTTTGTGGGACTAGCGGAGAACACCGGGGAGCTGTTTTTT.

CDR3 DNA sequence: TGTGCCAGCTCATCAGGGTTCGGGAACACTGAAGCTTTCTTT. Its protein is CASSSGFGNTEAFF. The rearrangement links TRBV18 to TRBJ1-1; D is perhaps TRBD1 (5 bases). Germline assignment: CDR1 KGHSH and CDR2 LQKENI. This CDR3 is 14 amino acids long. The V gene lost 5 bases and the J gene lost 1 base, with 11 bases spanning the gap. The full variable domain, completed using reference TRBV18 and TRBJ1-1, is NAGVMQNPRHLVRRRGQEARLRCSPMKGHSHVYWYRQLPEEGLKFMVYLQKENIIDESGMPKERFSAEFPKEGPSILRIQQVVRGDSAAYFCASSSGFGNTEAFFGQGTRLTVV.

The chain carries TRBV2 and TRBJ2-7, with D uncertain. V was pared by 3 bases and J by 6 bases, with 6 bases between. There are 11 residues in the CDR3. CDR1 is SNHLY, CDR2 FYNNEI, per germline. CDR3 sequence (DNA): TGTGCCAGCAGTGAGGTCGGCGAGCAGTACTTC. As protein: CASSEVGEQYF.

The rearrangement links TRBV6-1 to TRBJ1-2; 11 bases are a match to TRBD1. This CDR3 comprises 16 residues. In germline, CDR1 is MNHNS, CDR2 SASEGT. J was trimmed by 3 bases and V by 0 bases; bases with no gene match: 3. In nucleotides, the CDR3 is TGTGCCAGCAGTGAAGCCGGGACAGGGGGTGACTATGGCTACACCTTC. Its protein is CASSEAGTGGDYGYTF.

This clone has a single count. The chain is built from TRBV30 and TRBJ2-1; D uncertain. Per the germline V gene, CDR1 is GTSNPN and CDR2 is SVGIG (reference sequence). The length of the CDR3 is 11 residues. V lost 3 bases, J lost 10 bases, and 10 bases lay in between. This CDR3 is CAWSLWAEQFF. The CDR3 region has the DNA TGTGCCTGGAGCCTTTGGGCGGAGCAGTTCTTC.

This clone appeared a single time. V gene TRBV7-9 combines with J gene TRBJ1-1; possible D gene TRBD1, 6 bases. CDR1 and CDR2 (germline): SEHNR, FQNEAQ (reference sequence). CDR3 length equals 14 residues. Trimming pared 6 bases from V and 1 base from J, leaving 12 bases between. The CDR3 region has the DNA TGTGCCAGCAGATATGGACAGTCGAACACTGAAGCTTTCTTT. It is translated as CASRYGQSNTEAFF.

The chain employs TRBV19 and TRBJ1-5; 7 nucleotides line up with TRBD1. Trimming removed 7 bases from V and 5 bases from J; junction bases left unmatched: 11. Germline loops: CDR1 LNHDA, CDR2 SQIVND (reference sequence). CDR3 length: 15 residues. This chain's CDR3 is CASTTGTVTYQPQHF. The CDR3 DNA follows: TGTGCCAGTACTACCGGGACAGTAACCTATCAGCCCCAGCATTTT.

The rearrangement joins TRBV5-4 to TRBJ2-3, with a possible D match to TRBD2 (6 bases). There are 17 residues in the CDR3. V dropped 4 bases and J dropped 4 bases, with 22 bases sitting between them. Looked up from germline, CDR1 is SGHNT and CDR2 is YYREEE (reference sequence). Here the CDR3 DNA reads TGTGCCAGCAGCGGACGTCCGGGACTCCCGGTCGCAGATACGCAGTATTTT. As protein: CASSGRPGLPVADTQYF.

The rearrangement uses TRBV29-1 and TRBJ2-3; D is possibly TRBD2 (6 bases). V lost 5 bases, J lost 2 bases, and 14 bases lay in between. The CDR3 contains 14 residues. Germline lookup yields CDR1 SQVTM and CDR2 ANQGSEA. CDR3: CSVLSRDSTDTQYF. In nucleotides, the CDR3 is TGCAGCGTTCTTAGCCGGGACTCCACAGATACGCAGTATTTT.

The chain has TRBV5-4 and TRBJ2-3, with 8 bases matching TRBD2. Germline CDR1 SGHNT, CDR2 YYREEE (reference sequence). Trimming at V came to 10 bases and at J to 0 bases, leaving 7 bases not matched to a gene. The CDR3 contains 14 residues. CDR3 sequence reads: CAVNSGVSTDTQYF. The DNA for the CDR3 is TGTGCCGTCAATAGCGGGGTGAGCACAGATACGCAGTATTTT.

The V call is TRBV4-1, the J call TRBJ2-3; 10 nucleotides line up with TRBD2. J lost 3 bases, V lost 0 bases, and 6 bases had no gene match. The CDR3 is made up of 17 amino acids. Germline loops: CDR1 MGHRA, CDR2 YSYEKL. This chain's CDR3 is CASSQDYPSGRTDTQYF. The CDR3 nucleotides read TGCGCCAGCAGCCAAGATTATCCTAGCGGGAGAACAGATACGCAGTATTTT.